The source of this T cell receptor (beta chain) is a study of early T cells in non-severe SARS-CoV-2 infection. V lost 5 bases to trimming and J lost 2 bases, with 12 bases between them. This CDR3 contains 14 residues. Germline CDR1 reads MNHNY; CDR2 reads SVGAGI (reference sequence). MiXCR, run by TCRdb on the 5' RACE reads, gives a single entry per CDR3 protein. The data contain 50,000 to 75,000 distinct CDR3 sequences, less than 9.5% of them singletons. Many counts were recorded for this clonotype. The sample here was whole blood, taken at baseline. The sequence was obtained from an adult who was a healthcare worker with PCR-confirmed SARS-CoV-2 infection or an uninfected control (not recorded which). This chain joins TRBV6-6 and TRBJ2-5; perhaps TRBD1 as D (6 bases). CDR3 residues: CASSTWTVQETQYF. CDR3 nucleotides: TGTGCCAGCAGTACCTGGACAGTGCAAGAGACCCAGTACTTC.